The text below deals with one TCR beta chain. These data come from a study of blood T cell repertoires in COVID-19. At the level of the study: Whether acute or convalescent, the COVID-19 samples came from the United States, Italy and Spain.

Assay: immunoSEQ multiplex PCR; the TCRdb copy retains only in-frame clones and omits some. In the table there are roughly 220,000 clones, roughly nine tenths of which are singletons. Looked up from germline, CDR1 is SGHTA and CDR2 is FQGNSA. V was pared by 1 base and J by 0 bases, with 7 bases of the junction left unmatched. The CDR3 is 18 amino acids. The V call is TRBV7-2, the J call TRBJ2-1; 9 bases match TRBD2. The sequence came from a woman aged 18 to 35 in a cohort exposed to, infected with or recovered from COVID-19 (not recorded which). Input material: PBMCs or T cells enriched from blood (not recorded which). The CDR3 loop reads CASSLEPSGVSSYNEQFF. Here the CDR3 DNA reads TGTGCCAGCAGCTTAGAGCCTAGCGGGGTTAGCTCCTACAATGAGCAGTTCTTC.